This T cell receptor beta chain appears in the sequencing data of a study of cytomegalovirus exposure and HLA in healthy donors. At the level of the study: Tens of millions of unique TCRs from HLA-typed donors were held in an early release of data. Study outcomes and limitations: Specificity for CMV antigens was confirmed in vitro for three of the CMV-associated chains. It was fewer than 200 TCR beta chains that were listed as cytomegalovirus-associated.

CDR3 length: 18 amino acids. The PCR contained 60 Vbeta and 13 Jbeta primers. Here immunoSEQ multiplex PCR was the method, and the copy in TCRdb shows in-frame clones only, minus some. This sample carries 100,000 to 150,000 clones, about 76% of them seen once, and the ten largest clones take 13%. As to this clone: As yet, its antigen is unknown.

The sequence came from a woman aged 55-69 years in good health and CMV-seropositive. V is TRBV21-1 and J is TRBJ1-1. TRBV21-1 is deemed a pseudogene. Specimen: PBMCs. The CDR3 loop is CASSLRGAGGVRGTEAFF. In nucleotides, the CDR3 is TGTGCCAGCAGCCTTCGGGGGGCCGGGGGTGTTAGGGGAACTGAAGCTTTCTTT.